The present entry profiles one T cell receptor beta chain with its context. This clone's antigen is unknown. Base qualities are not recorded, but no much larger clone differs from it by a single base. The data are from a study of regulatory T cells in long-lasting Graves disease (dated by TCRdb to the early 2020s). Study-wide context: Persistent Graves' disease meant more than 5 years of antithyroid drug treatment with TSH receptor autoantibodies that stayed positive. Patients with persistent Graves' disease were compared with patients with newly diagnosed Graves' disease using TCR sequencing and RNA sequencing of peripheral blood. The study was registered as a clinical trial and conducted in China. A total of approximately 35 samples underwent TCR sequencing: about 13 from persistent and about 20 from newly diagnosed Graves' disease patients. Antithyroid drugs had been taken for approximately ten years on average by persistent Graves' disease patients in the clinical cohort. Results the study describes overall, beyond this receptor: Persistent Graves' disease patients showed lower TCR Shannon entropy and fewer highly expanded clones than newly diagnosed patients, suggesting clonal expansion. Persistent patients shared more public clonotypes among themselves (around 3,000) than newly diagnosed patients did (roughly 910). Only peripheral blood was studied, because thyroid tissue, the primary lesion, was inaccessible. Sequencing and analysis were restricted to the TCR beta chain. The authors acknowledged the small sample size as a limitation that may reduce accuracy. Persistent disease showed preferential use of TRBV28, TRBJ1-2 and TRBJ2-5, whereas newly diagnosed disease favored TRBV20-1 and TRBJ2-1.

The label giving this sample's time point can be read as: persistent/refractory GD, antithyroid drugs over 5 years with positive TRAb. For both TCR sequencing and RNA sequencing, RNA was extracted from PBMCs in TRIzol. The diagnosis of Graves' disease was made according to American Thyroid Association guidelines. The patients came from an endocrinology department in Xi'an, China. From each patient, nine milliliters of peripheral blood was collected into an EDTA anticoagulant tube. PBMCs were isolated by Ficoll Paque Plus density gradient separation without further T cell sorting. An Agilent 2100 Bioanalyzer and agarose gel were used to check RNA quality, and a NanoDrop 2000 was used to measure RNA concentration. The library was obtained by multiplex PCR. The data were produced on an Illumina HiSeq 4000. CDR3 regions were amplified by Arm-PCR with iRepertoire HTBI primers to construct TCR beta libraries. Before sequencing, the PCR products underwent gel purification. Per the authors' processing: Gene usage analysis of CDR3 amino acid clonotypes relied on the 55 to 80 TRBV and over 13 TRBJ segments identified across samples. COPE and FqMerger were used to merge the filtered high-quality paired reads into contigs. BLAST was used to align contigs to IMGT TRBV, TRBD and TRBJ reference genes, and CDR3 was defined according to IMGT. Any clonotype with a frequency above 0.1% was classified as a highly expanded clone. Repertoire diversity was measured by Shannon entropy, and V-J evenness by the Gini coefficient. A clonotype found in more than one individual was treated as public. The public reads were quality trimmed at Q25 with fastp and then assembled into clones with MiXCR by TCRdb, keeping productive beta chains. Identical CDR3 protein sequences are pooled into one entry, listed with their most common genes and DNA. TCRdb, not the original authors, processed these V and J calls. The sample includes fewer than 550,000 distinct CDR3 sequences, with under 25% observed a single time. Roughly 7% of the sample comes from the top ten.

Taken from the germline V gene (reference sequence), the CDR1 and CDR2 loops are LNHDA and SQIVND. V loses 8 bases, J loses 2 bases, and the germline ends lie 22 bases apart. Counted from cysteine to phenylalanine, this CDR3 has 17 amino acids. Only the CDR3 DNA stays, 51 bases, in frame from base 1. The chain is assembled from TRBV19 and TRBJ1-5, with the D gene call left open. The starting material was peripheral blood mononuclear cells (PBMCs), obtained when the disease was refractory, from a patient treated with antithyroid drugs. This receptor was identified in a female donor with Graves disease. In nucleotides, the sequence is TGTGCCAGTCGCCCGGACCGGTCGCGGTCTGGCAATCAGCCCCAGCATTTT. Its amino acids are CASRPDRSRSGNQPQHF.